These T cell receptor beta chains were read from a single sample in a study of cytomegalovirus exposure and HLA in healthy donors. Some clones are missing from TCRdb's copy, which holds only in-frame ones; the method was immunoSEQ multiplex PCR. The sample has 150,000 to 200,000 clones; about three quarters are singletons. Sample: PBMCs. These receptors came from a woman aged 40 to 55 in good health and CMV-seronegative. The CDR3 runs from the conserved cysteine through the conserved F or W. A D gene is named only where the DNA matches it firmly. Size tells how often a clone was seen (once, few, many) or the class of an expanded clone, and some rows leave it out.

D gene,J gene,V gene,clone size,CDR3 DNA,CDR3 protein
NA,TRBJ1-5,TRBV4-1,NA,TGCGCCAGCAGCCAAGATTTGGCAGGGGCGTTCAATCAGCCCCAGCATTTT,CASSQDLAGAFNQPQHF
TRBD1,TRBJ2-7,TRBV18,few,TGTGCCAGCTCGCCCGACAGGGAGTACGAGCAGTACTTC,CASSPDREYEQYF
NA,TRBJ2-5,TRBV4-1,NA,TGCGCCAGCAGCCAATCTCAAGAGACCCAGTACTTC,CASSQSQETQYF
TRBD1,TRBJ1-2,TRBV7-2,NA,TGTGCCAGCAGCGTCGACAGGGGCTATGGCTACACCTTC,CASSVDRGYGYTF
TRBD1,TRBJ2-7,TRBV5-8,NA,TGTGCCAGCCCGTCGGGGGACAGGGTCTACGAGCAGTACTTC,CASPSGDRVYEQYF
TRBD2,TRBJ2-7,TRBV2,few,TGTGCCAGCAGGGAGGCTAGCGGGTACGAGCAGTACTTC,CASREASGYEQYF
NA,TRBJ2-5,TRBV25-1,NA,TGTGCCAGCAGTTTGACAGAGTACCAAGAGACCCAGTACTTC,CASSLTEYQETQYF
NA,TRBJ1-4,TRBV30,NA,TGTGCCTGGAGTGACACCATTGTAACTAATGAAAAACTGTTTTTT,CAWSDTIVTNEKLFF
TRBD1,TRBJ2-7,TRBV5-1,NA,TGCGCCAGCAGCTTAGGGGGCGGGTATGACGAGCAGTACTTC,CASSLGGGYDEQYF
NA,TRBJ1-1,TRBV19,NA,TGTGCCAGTAGTATATCTCTCAACACTGAAGCTTTCTTT,CASSISLNTEAFF
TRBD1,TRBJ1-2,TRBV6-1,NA,TGTGCCAGCGGGGACAGACTCAACTATGGCTACACCTTC,CASGDRLNYGYTF
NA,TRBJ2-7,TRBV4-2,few,TGTGCCAGCAGCCACTACCGGGGCTACGAGCAGTACTTC,CASSHYRGYEQYF
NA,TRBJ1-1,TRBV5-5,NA,TGTGCCAGCAAATTGGGCCTGGACTTGGAGCGTGAAGCTTTCTTT,CASKLGLDLEREAFF
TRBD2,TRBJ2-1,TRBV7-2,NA,TGTGCCAGCAGCTTGAGCGGGGGGACCAATGAGCAGTTCTTC,CASSLSGGTNEQFF
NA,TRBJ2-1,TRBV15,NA,TGTGCCACCAGCACCCGTTTAGCGGAATACAATGAGCAGTTCTTC,CATSTRLAEYNEQFF
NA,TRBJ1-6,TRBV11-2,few,TGTGCCAGCAGCCAGTCCTCCTCCTATAATTCACCCCTCCACTTT,CASSQSSSYNSPLHF
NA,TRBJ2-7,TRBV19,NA,TGTGCCAGTAGTATAGCCGGACACCGCTACGAGCAGTACTTC,CASSIAGHRYEQYF
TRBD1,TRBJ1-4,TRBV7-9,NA,TGTGCCAGCAGCCTGACAGGGGATGGTGAAAAACTGTTTTTT,CASSLTGDGEKLFF
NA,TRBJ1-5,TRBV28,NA,TGTGCCAGCAGTTTTGGCAGTTATAGCAATCAGCCCCAGCATTTT,CASSFGSYSNQPQHF
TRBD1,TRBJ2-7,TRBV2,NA,TGTGCCAGCACCCGAGGGGGCAGGGGGCCTACCTACGAGCAGTACTTC,CASTRGGRGPTYEQYF
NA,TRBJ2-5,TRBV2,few,TGTGCCAGCAGTGAGCGGTTAGTCCAAGAGACCCAGTACTTC,CASSERLVQETQYF
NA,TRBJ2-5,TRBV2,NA,TGTGCCAGCAGTGTAGGGGGGGCCTTAAGAGGGACCCAGTACTTC,CASSVGGALRGTQYF
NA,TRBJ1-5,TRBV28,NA,TGTGCCAGTAAGTCGGGGGATAGCAATCAGCCCCAGCATTTT,CASKSGDSNQPQHF
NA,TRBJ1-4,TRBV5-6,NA,TGTGCCAGCAGCCTGGTAACTGGGGCTGGCGAAAAACTGTTTTTT,CASSLVTGAGEKLFF
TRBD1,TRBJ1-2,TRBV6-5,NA,TGTGCCAGCAGTTACGACAGGGCCCATGGCTACACCTTC,CASSYDRAHGYTF
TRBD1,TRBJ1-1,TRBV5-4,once,TGTGCCATCACAGGGGGCGCGGGTAGGGTCACTGAAGCTTTCTTT,CAITGGAGRVTEAFF
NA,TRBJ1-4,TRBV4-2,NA,TGTGCCAGCAGCCGAGGGCCTGGTGAAAAACTGTTTTTT,CASSRGPGEKLFF
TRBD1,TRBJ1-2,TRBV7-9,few,TGTGCCAGCAGCTTGGGACAGGGGTTGGCTAACTATGGCTACACCTTC,CASSLGQGLANYGYTF
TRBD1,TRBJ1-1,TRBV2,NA,TGTGCCAGCAGGCCGGACAGGGGATCCACTGAAGCTTTCTTT,CASRPDRGSTEAFF
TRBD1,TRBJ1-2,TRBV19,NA,TGTGCCAGTAACCCGACAGGGACCTATGGCTACACCTTC,CASNPTGTYGYTF
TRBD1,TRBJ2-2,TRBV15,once,TGTGCCACCAGCAGGGGGGGCAGGGGGCCCGGGGAGCTGTTTTTT,CATSRGGRGPGELFF
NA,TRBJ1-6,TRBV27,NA,TGTGCCAGCAGTTTATCGGCCGGGATCAGTTCACCCCTCCACTTT,CASSLSAGISSPLHF
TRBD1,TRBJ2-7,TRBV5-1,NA,TGCGCCAGCAGCCTCAGGTATGCCGCGGGACAGGGGGCCTACGAGCAGTACTTC,CASSLRYAAGQGAYEQYF
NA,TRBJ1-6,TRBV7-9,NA,TGTGCCAGCAGCCGCGGGAGGGGCCATTCACCCCTCCACTTT,CASSRGRGHSPLHF